The 5 T cell receptor beta chains presented below share a single source sample, sequenced in a study of T cells in Graves' hyperthyroidism and ophthalmopathy. RNA transcripts yielded amplified TCR beta CDR3 regions. The TCR CDR3 first-round RT-PCR relied on the HTBI primer set. TCRdb reprocessed the multiplex PCR reads with MiXCR, giving one entry per CDR3 protein. Of roughly 400,000 distinct CDR3 sequences detected, over 12% appear once; the ten largest clones hold around 30%. Material: blood. Receptors originate from a man aged 50-60 years with Graves' ophthalmopathy.

This clonotype was seen more than once but under ten times. The rearrangement uses TRBV30 and TRBJ2-4; D is possibly TRBD2 (6 bases). V lost 0 bases and J 8 bases, leaving 20 bases between the germline ends. Germline V lookup: CDR1 GTSNPN, CDR2 SVGIG (reference sequence). The CDR3 sequence is 16 residues long. The CDR3 sequence: CAWSVLFTGEADIQYF. The CDR3 nucleotides read TGTGCCTGGAGTGTACTGTTTACGGGAGAGGCGGACATTCAGTACTTC.

The chain couples TRBV20-1 to TRBJ2-7; 11 bases agree with TRBD2. Trimming at V came to 0 bases and at J to 1 base, leaving 17 bases not matched to a gene. Germline V gives CDR1 DFQATT, CDR2 SNEGSKA (reference sequence). CDR3 size: 20 residues. The CDR3 region is CSARDSGGGLTSGNSYEQYF. CDR3 bases: TGCAGTGCTAGAGATTCAGGCGGAGGGTTGACTAGCGGGAATTCCTACGAGCAGTACTTC.

There are many counts of this clonotype. The rearrangement joins TRBV27 to TRBJ2-7; D is possibly TRBD1 (5 bases). Germline V gene sequence: CDR1 MNHEY, CDR2 SMNVEV (reference sequence). This CDR3 is built from 14 residues. Trimming removed 5 bases at V and 2 bases at J, with 13 bases between. The CDR3 loop reads CASSRARGPYEQYF. CDR3 nucleotide sequence: TGTGCCAGCAGTCGGGCTAGGGGCCCCTACGAGCAGTACTTC.

The table lists this clonotype with many counts. The gene calls are TRBV18 and TRBJ2-7; 7 bases map to TRBD2. CDR3 size: 15 residues. Per the germline V gene, CDR1 is KGHSH and CDR2 is LQKENI. V lost 0 bases, J lost 7 bases, and 9 bases stayed unmatched. CDR3 sequence (DNA): TGTGCCAGCTCACCACCGTCGAGCGGGGCCTCGGAGCAGTACTTC. It encodes CASSPPSSGASEQYF.

This sequence joins TRBV20-1 and TRBJ2-7, with TRBD2 matching over 9 bases. Per germline, CDR1 DFQATT and CDR2 SNEGSKA (reference sequence). This CDR3 region has 15 residues. The junction had 8 bases not matched to a gene; V was cut back by 2 bases and J by 3 bases. In DNA form, the CDR3 reads TGCAGTGCTAGACCCGAAAGCGGGAGGATCTACGAGCAGTACTTC. Its translation: CSARPESGRIYEQYF.